This T cell receptor (beta chain) was profiled in a study of blood T cell repertoires in COVID-19. Study context: Italy, Spain and the United States were the sources of the convalescent and acute COVID-19 samples. Sources were T cells, B-cell-depleted T cells, or PBMCs; the material itself was cDNA or gDNA.

With 6 bases removed from V and 3 bases from J, the gap between germline ends came to 15 bases. The CDR3 has 15 amino acids. Per the germline V gene, CDR1 is LNHDA and CDR2 is SQIVND (reference sequence). Original processing methods: Amplified reference gene primers provided the basis for estimating nucleated cell counts. The protocol was immunoSEQ multiplex PCR, while the TCRdb copy is restricted to in-frame clones and leaves out a portion. The D gene and trimming were derived from the DNA, and the V and J assignments and clone size from that table. The sample includes fewer than 500,000 clones, 86% of them seen just once.

The TCR comes from a woman in her 30s with active or convalescent COVID-19. The genes are TRBV19 and TRBJ1-5; possible D gene TRBD1, 6 bases. The sequenced sample consisted of peripheral blood. The CDR3 reads CASSAQGSLNQPQHF. The CDR3 DNA is TGTGCCAGTAGCGCGCAGGGGTCCCTCAATCAGCCCCAGCATTTT.